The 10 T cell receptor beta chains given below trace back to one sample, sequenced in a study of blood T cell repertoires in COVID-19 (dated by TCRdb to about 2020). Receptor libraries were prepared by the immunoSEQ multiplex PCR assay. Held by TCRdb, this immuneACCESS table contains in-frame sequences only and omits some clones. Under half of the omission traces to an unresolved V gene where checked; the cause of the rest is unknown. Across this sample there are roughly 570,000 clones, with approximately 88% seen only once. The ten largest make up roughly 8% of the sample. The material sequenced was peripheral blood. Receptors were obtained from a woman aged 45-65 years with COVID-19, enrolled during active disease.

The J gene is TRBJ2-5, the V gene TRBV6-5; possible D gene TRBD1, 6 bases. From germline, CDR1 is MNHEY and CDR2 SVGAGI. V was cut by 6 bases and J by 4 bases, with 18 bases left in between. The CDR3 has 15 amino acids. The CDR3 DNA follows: TGTGCCAGCAGACACACAGGGCAGGGCGGAGAGACCCAGTACTTC. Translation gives CASRHTGQGGETQYF.

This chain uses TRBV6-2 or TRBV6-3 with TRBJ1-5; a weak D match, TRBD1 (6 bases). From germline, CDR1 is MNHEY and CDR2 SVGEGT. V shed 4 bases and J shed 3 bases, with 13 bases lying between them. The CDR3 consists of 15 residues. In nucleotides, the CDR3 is TGTGCCAGCAGTTCCTCTACAGGGTACAATCAGCCCCAGCATTTT. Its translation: CASSSSTGYNQPQHF.

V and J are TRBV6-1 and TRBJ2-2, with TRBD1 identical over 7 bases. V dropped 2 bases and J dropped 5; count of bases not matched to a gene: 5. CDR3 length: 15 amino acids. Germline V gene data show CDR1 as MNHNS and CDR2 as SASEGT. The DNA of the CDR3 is TGTGCCAGCAGTGAAACAGGGGTTAGGACCGGGGAGCTGTTTTTT. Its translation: CASSETGVRTGELFF.

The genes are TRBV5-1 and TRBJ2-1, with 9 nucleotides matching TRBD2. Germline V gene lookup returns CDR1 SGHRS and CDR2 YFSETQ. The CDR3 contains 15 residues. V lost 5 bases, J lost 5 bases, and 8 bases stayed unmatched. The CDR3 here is CASRTGTSIHNEQFF. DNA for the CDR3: TGCGCCAGCAGGACCGGGACTAGCATCCACAATGAGCAGTTCTTC.

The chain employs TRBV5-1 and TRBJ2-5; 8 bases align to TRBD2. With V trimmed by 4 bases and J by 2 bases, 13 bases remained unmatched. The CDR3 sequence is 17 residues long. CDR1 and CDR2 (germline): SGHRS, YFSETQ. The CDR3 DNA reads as TGCGCCAGCAGCCGGAGGCCCATACTAGCGGCTCAAGAGACCCAGTACTTC. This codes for CASSRRPILAAQETQYF. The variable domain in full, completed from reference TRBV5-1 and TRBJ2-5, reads KAGVTQTPRYLIKTRGQQVTLSCSPISGHRSVSWYQQTPGQGLQFLFEYFSETQRNKGNFPGRFSGRQFSNSRSEMNVSTLELGDSALYLCASSRRPILAAQETQYFGPGTRLLVL.

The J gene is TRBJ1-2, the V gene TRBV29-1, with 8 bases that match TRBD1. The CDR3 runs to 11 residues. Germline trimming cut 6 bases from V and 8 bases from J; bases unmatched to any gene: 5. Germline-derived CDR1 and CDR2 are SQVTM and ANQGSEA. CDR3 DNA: TGCAGCGTCCCGGACAGGGAAGGCTACACCTTC. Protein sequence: CSVPDREGYTF.

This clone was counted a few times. CDR3 amino acids: CASTRDRATGELFF. In DNA, the CDR3 is TGTGCCAGCACCCGGGACAGGGCTACCGGGGAGCTGTTTTTT. This chain uses TRBV2 with TRBJ2-2, with 9 bases identical to TRBD1. With V trimmed by 7 bases and J by 5 bases, 5 bases remained unmatched. The CDR3 extends over 14 amino acids. Germline assignment: CDR1 SNHLY and CDR2 FYNNEI.

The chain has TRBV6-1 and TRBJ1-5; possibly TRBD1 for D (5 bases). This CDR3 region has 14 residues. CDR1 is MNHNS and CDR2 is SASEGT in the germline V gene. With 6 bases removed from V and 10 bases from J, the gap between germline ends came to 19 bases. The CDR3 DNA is TGTGCCAGCAGCCTACAGACCGACAGCAAACCCCAGCATTTT. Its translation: CASSLQTDSKPQHF.

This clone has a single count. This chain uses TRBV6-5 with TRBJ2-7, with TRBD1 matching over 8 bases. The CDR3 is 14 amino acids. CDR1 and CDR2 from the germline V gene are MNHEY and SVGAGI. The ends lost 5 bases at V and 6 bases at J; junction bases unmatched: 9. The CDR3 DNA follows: TGTGCCAGCAGTAAGAGGACAGGGAAAGGCGAGCAGTACTTC. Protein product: CASSKRTGKGEQYF.

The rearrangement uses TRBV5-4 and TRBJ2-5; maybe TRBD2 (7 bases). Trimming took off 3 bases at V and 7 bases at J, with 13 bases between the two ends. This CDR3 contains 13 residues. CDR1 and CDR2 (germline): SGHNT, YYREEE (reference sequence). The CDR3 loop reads CASSSGGPGTQYF. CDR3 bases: TGTGCCAGCAGCTCGGGGGGCCCCGGGACCCAGTACTTC.